A single sample is the source of the 17 T cell receptor beta chains below, sequenced in a study of blood T cells in healthy people across ages. For the second PCR, which ran for about 6 to 12 cycles, a sample-barcoded 5' primer and a J-beta primer mix were used. Via MiXCR, TCRdb re-called the 5' RACE reads, giving one row per CDR3 protein. The data contain over a million distinct CDR3 sequences, under 45% of them singletons. Sequencing was carried out using blood. These receptors all stem from a woman aged 60-75 years in good health.

The V gene is TRBV9, the J gene TRBJ2-7, with 13 bases fitting TRBD2. CDR3 length: 14 residues. Unmatched junction bases numbered 3, after V lost 3 bases and J lost 6 bases. Germline V gene lookup returns CDR1 SGDLS and CDR2 YYNGEE. The CDR3, as DNA: TGTGCCAGCAGCGCCGGGACTAGCGGGATCGAGCAGTACTTC. Translated, it gives CASSAGTSGIEQYF.

This rearrangement joins TRBV20-1 to TRBJ2-1; tentatively, D is TRBD1 (6 bases). The CDR3 runs 12 residues. CDR1 and CDR2 from the germline V gene are DFQATT and SNEGSKA (reference sequence). The germline V and J ends were trimmed by 6 bases and 7 bases, with 13 bases remaining between them. This CDR3 reads CSAPTGSNEQFF. The DNA for the CDR3 is TGCAGTGCCCCAACAGGGAGTAATGAGCAGTTCTTC.

There are a few counts of this clonotype. This chain connects TRBV13 to TRBJ2-5; D possibly corresponds to TRBD2 (5 bases). Looked up from germline, CDR1 is PRHDT and CDR2 is FYEKMQ (reference sequence). The CDR3 is 14 residues long. Trimming cost V 3 bases and J 5 bases, with 13 bases left between them. In DNA form, the CDR3 reads TGTGCCAGCAGCTTTTTCGGGGTTCGCGAGACCCAGTACTTC. Translation gives CASSFFGVRETQYF.

The genes are TRBV27 and TRBJ2-4; D unresolved. The J call may be wrong; the DNA end is better matched by TRBJ2-7. The CDR3 has 14 amino acids. Germline V lookup: CDR1 MNHEY, CDR2 SMNVEV (reference sequence). The CDR3 bases are TGTGCCAGCAAGTCCGGCGACAAGCCCTACGAGCAGTACTTC. It yields the protein CASKSGDKPYEQYF.

V is TRBV9 and J is TRBJ2-3; possibly TRBD2 for D (6 bases). Trimming took off 6 bases at V and 6 bases at J, with 20 bases between the two ends. The germline V gene has CDR1 SGDLS and CDR2 YYNGEE. The length of the CDR3 is 15 residues. CDR3 in DNA: TGTGCCAGCAATCCTCGGGAGAGCCCGGACGATACGCAGTATTTT. This gives the protein CASNPRESPDDTQYF.

This clonotype has only a few counts. The chain employs TRBV7-6 and TRBJ2-7, with D possibly matching TRBD2 (6 bases). This CDR3 is built from 14 residues. Looked up from germline, CDR1 is SGHVS and CDR2 is FNYEAQ. Deletions cut 2 bases from V and 3 bases from J, with 11 bases between. This CDR3 reads CASSLQDGGYEQYF. The CDR3 nucleotides read TGTGCCAGCAGCTTACAGGACGGGGGCTACGAGCAGTACTTC.

The V gene is TRBV12-3 or TRBV12-4, the J gene TRBJ2-1; 7 nucleotides line up with TRBD2. V shed 10 bases and J 5 bases; nucleotides not matched to a gene: 8. The CDR3 is made up of 13 amino acids. In nucleotides, the CDR3 is TGTGCCACCACCGGGACTACTCACAATGAGCAGTTCTTC. The encoded protein is CATTGTTHNEQFF.

The CDR3 loop is CASSLGGIQPQHF. For the CDR3, the DNA is TGTGCCAGCAGCCTGGGGGGGATTCAGCCCCAGCATTTT. The chain uses TRBV5-6 and TRBJ1-5; tentative D call: TRBD1 (5 bases). V lost 4 bases and J 6 bases, leaving 11 bases between the germline ends. The length of the CDR3 is 13 residues. Per the germline V gene, CDR1 is SGHDT and CDR2 is YYEEEE.

This clonotype was recorded at least ten times. The V gene is TRBV3-1, the J gene TRBJ1-2, with 7 bases aligning to TRBD1. This CDR3 is built from 14 residues. Germline loops: CDR1 LGHDT, CDR2 YNNKEL (reference sequence). Unmatched junction bases numbered 1, after V lost 0 bases and J lost 3 bases. CDR3 residues: CASSQEQGYYGYTF. DNA for the CDR3: TGTGCCAGCAGCCAAGAACAGGGGTACTATGGCTACACCTTC.

V is TRBV30 and J is TRBJ2-3; the D is unclear. The CDR3 spans 12 residues. Trimming pared 2 bases from V and 2 bases from J, leaving 5 bases between. CDR1 and CDR2 (germline): GTSNPN, SVGIG (reference sequence). The CDR3 sequence: CAWSTHTDTQYF. DNA of the CDR3: TGTGCCTGGAGTACCCACACAGATACGCAGTATTTT.

Only a few counts were recorded for this clonotype. This chain links TRBV9 with TRBJ2-5, with 12 bases matching TRBD2. The closer fit of TRBJ2-7 to the DNA end suggests the J call may be wrong. Germline CDR1 reads SGDLS; CDR2 reads YYNGEE. This CDR3 region has 14 residues. In DNA, the CDR3 is TGTGCCAGCAGCCCCAGACTAGCGGGAGACGAGCAGTACTTC. Translating it yields CASSPRLAGDEQYF.

The chain is built from TRBV13 and TRBJ2-3, with a possible D match to TRBD2 (6 bases). Germline V CDR1 and CDR2: PRHDT, FYEKMQ (reference sequence). The CDR3 length is 15 residues. The V gene lost 5 bases and the J gene lost 2 bases, with 14 bases spanning the gap. The CDR3 DNA reads TGTGCCAGCAGCACCACGGGAGCAAACACAGATACGCAGTATTTT. The encoded protein is CASSTTGANTDTQYF.

The gene calls are TRBV5-1 and TRBJ1-1, with 7 bases identical to TRBD1. The ends lost 1 base at V and 3 bases at J; junction bases unmatched: 6. The CDR3 covers 15 residues. Per the germline V gene, CDR1 is SGHRS and CDR2 is YFSETQ. This CDR3 reads CASSLNPGGYTEAFF. In DNA, the CDR3 is TGCGCCAGCAGCTTGAATCCAGGGGGGTACACTGAAGCTTTCTTT. Looking up the rest from reference TRBV5-1 and TRBJ1-1 gives the full variable domain: KAGVTQTPRYLIKTRGQQVTLSCSPISGHRSVSWYQQTPGQGLQFLFEYFSETQRNKGNFPGRFSGRQFSNSRSEMNVSTLELGDSALYLCASSLNPGGYTEAFFGQGTRLTVV.

The chain employs TRBV20-1 and TRBJ2-5; 11 nucleotides agree with TRBD2. With the DNA end fitting TRBJ2-7 better, the J assignment may be wrong. The CDR3 has 17 residues. CDR1 is DFQATT and CDR2 is SNEGSKA in the germline V gene (reference sequence). The CDR3 coding sequence is TGCAGTGCTCCTCATTTGACTAGCGGGGACGGATTAAGCGAGCAGTACTTC. Amino acids: CSAPHLTSGDGLSEQYF.

V gene TRBV2 combines with J gene TRBJ2-7, with D perhaps given as TRBD1 or TRBD2 (6 bases each). Trimming pared 9 bases from V and 7 bases from J, leaving 16 bases between. The CDR3 consists of 12 residues. Germline V gene lookup returns CDR1 SNHLY and CDR2 FYNNEI. As DNA, the CDR3 is TGTGCCAGAAGTCGGGGGCCGGGGGAGCAGTACTTC. Translation: CARSRGPGEQYF.

J is TRBJ2-5 and V is TRBV9, with TRBD1 matching 8 bases. The J call could be wrong; TRBJ2-7 is a better fit for the DNA end. This CDR3 has 11 residues. Per germline, CDR1 SGDLS and CDR2 YYNGEE. CDR3 residues: CARTGVYEQYF. The CDR3 region has the DNA TGTGCCAGGACAGGGGTCTACGAGCAGTACTTC.

The chain is built from TRBV5-5 and TRBJ1-1, with 12 bases fitting TRBD1. CDR3 length: 16 amino acids. The V gene's germline CDR1 is SGHKS and CDR2 YYEKEE (reference sequence). V was pared by 6 bases and J by 5 bases, with 11 bases of the junction left unmatched. Here the CDR3 reads CASNAGQGAWATEAFF. The CDR3 DNA reads as TGTGCCAGCAACGCGGGACAGGGGGCTTGGGCAACTGAAGCTTTCTTT.